This entry is about one T cell receptor beta chain. The CDR3 has 13 residues. Trimming shortened V by 7 bases and J by 1 base, and 13 bases separated the two germline ends. Germline V gene lookup returns CDR1 GTSNPN and CDR2 SVGIG (reference sequence). The data originate from a study of control samples from healthy donors and cancer patients. The repertoire was sequenced with immunoSEQ multiplex PCR; TCRdb's copy has only in-frame clones and lacks some. The sample includes 150,000 or so clones, around 94% of them seen just once. The TCR sequence derives from a man in his sixties with colorectal cancer. The sample taken for sequencing was PBMCs. This rearrangement joins TRBV30 to TRBJ1-1, with D unclear. For the CDR3, the DNA is TGTGCCTCGATGTGGACGGCGAACACTGAAGCTTTCTTT. Translation gives CASMWTANTEAFF. The whole variable domain, filled in from reference TRBV30 and TRBJ1-1, reads SQTIHQWPATLVQPVGSPLSLECTVEGTSNPNLYWYRQAAGRGLQLLFYSVGIGQISSEVPQNLSASRPQDRQFILSSKKLLLSDSGFYLCASMWTANTEAFFGQGTRLTVV.